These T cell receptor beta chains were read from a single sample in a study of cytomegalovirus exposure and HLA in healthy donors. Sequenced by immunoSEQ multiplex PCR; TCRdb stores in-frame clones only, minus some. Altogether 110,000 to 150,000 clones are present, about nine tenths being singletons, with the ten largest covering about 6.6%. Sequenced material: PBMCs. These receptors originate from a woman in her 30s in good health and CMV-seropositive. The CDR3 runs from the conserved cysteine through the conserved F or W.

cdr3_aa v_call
CASSYPGNEQFF TRBV6-6
CASSPTSTETQYF TRBV18
CASSLVQENTEAFF TRBV5-1
CASSRAGARTEQYF TRBV28
CASTGGFETQYF TRBV2
CASSAGLAANTGELFF TRBV27
CASSLGTAYEQYF TRBV27
CASSLGGGHSGNTIYF TRBV7-2
CASSQDGGGELFF TRBV4-1
CASSLGLASRGELFF TRBV5-1
CASSESHLAGYTF TRBV6-1
CASSENQGTADTQYF TRBV6-4
CASSEGGGEYF TRBV6-1
CASSEFKEATNEKLFF TRBV25-1
CASSAQWDSSYEQYF TRBV27
CASSLYNNQPQHF TRBV7-9
CASSLRDRGRTEQFF TRBV13
CASSQDFGIQPQHF TRBV4-1
CASSDGLAGATQETQYF TRBV2
CASSFTSASPYNEQFF TRBV28
CASRIGDTEAFF TRBV7-9
CASSEGTGGRSNYGYTF TRBV2
CASLSGGANYGYTF TRBV28
CATSPDRWANVLTF TRBV19
CASSLQGDGNQPQHF TRBV5-1
CATNRTGSGNTIYF TRBV6-4
CASGTASMNTEAFF TRBV25-1
CASSRDRGRQETQYF TRBV6-5
CASSLVIPGSGETQYF TRBV5-1
CASSLGGTGGENYF TRBV7-9
CSVDFGGAGAQYF TRBV29-1
CASSLAGTPVYEQYF TRBV7-9
CASSFESHYGYTF TRBV5-1
CASHLGGSSSYEQYF TRBV28
CASSPGTSGAPGDTQYF TRBV5-1
CASSPEGLGQPQHF TRBV28
CASSLAEGGDTQYF TRBV5-1
CASSDPGQGADTQYF TRBV6-1
CASSLRGGTNYEQYF TRBV5-1
CSLLKYNEQFF TRBV20-1
CASSLMGGLNEQYF TRBV5-5
CASTRGSAEDTQYF TRBV4-2
CASSLGTGGYEQYF TRBV5-1
CASSQSETSQQYF TRBV2
CASSLGGFNTGELFF TRBV11-2
CASSEKARGVEQYF TRBV6-1
CASSLRGPEQFF TRBV7-9
CASTGTTGAGEQYF TRBV7-2